In its sample, the clone carrying this TCR beta chain was seen a few times. The assay was run at deep level. TCRdb's copy holds only in-frame clones and misses some; the assay was immunoSEQ multiplex PCR. The repertoire includes about 2.4 million clones, approximately 90% of them detected once, and over 0.12% sits in the top ten. This entry belongs to a study of shared clonotypes between healthy human individuals. Study overall: The plates for each donor numbered three CD4 naive, three CD4 memory, two CD8 naive and one CD8 memory.

CDR1 and CDR2 (germline): LNHDA, SQIVND (reference sequence). Between the trimmed V and J ends, which lost 1 base and 3 bases, there was a span of 18 bases. The length of the CDR3 is 17 residues. Material: naive CD4+ T cells sorted from blood. Regarding subset: CD45RA+ positively selected. The receptor's source is a man aged 18 to 29 in good health. The chain has TRBV19 and TRBJ2-5; possible D gene TRBD2, 5 bases. The CDR3 nucleotides are TGTGCCAGTAGTATAGTTGGGCGCTCAGTCGGGAAAGAGACCCAGTACTTC. Protein: CASSIVGRSVGKETQYF.